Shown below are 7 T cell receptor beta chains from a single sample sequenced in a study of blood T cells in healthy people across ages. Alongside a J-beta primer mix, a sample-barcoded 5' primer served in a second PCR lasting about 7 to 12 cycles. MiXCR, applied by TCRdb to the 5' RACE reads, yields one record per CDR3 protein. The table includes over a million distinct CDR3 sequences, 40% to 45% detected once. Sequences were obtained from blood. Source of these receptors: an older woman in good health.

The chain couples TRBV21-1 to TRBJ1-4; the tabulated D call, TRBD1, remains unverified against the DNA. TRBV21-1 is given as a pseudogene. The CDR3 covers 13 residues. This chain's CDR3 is CASGQGVNEKLFF. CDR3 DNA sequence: TGTGCCAGCGGACAGGGGGTTAATGAAAAACTGTTTTTT.

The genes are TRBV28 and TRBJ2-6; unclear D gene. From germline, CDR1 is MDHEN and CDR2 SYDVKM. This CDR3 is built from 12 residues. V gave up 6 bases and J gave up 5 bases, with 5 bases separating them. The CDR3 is CASSPRANVLTF. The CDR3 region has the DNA TGTGCCAGCAGCCCCCGGGCCAACGTCCTGACTTTC.

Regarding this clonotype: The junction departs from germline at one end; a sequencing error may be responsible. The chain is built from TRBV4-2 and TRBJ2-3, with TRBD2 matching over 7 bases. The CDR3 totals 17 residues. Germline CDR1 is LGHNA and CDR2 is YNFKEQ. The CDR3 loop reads CTSSQDYRRENTDTQYF. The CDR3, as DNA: TGTACCAGCAGCCAAGATTACAGGCGGGAGAACACAGATACGCAGTATTTT.

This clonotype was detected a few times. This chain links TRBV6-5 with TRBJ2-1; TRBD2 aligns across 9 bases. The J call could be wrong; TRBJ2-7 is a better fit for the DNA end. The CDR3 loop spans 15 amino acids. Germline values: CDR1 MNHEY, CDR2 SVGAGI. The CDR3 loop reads CASRPLAGPYNEQYF. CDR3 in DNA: TGTGCCAGCAGGCCCCTAGCGGGGCCCTACAATGAGCAGTACTTC.

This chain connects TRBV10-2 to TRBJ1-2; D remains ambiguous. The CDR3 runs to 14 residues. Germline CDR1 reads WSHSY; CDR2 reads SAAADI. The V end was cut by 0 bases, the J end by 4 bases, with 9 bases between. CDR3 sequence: CASSESGSPYGYTF. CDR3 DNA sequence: TGCGCCAGCAGTGAGTCGGGCAGCCCCTATGGCTACACCTTC.

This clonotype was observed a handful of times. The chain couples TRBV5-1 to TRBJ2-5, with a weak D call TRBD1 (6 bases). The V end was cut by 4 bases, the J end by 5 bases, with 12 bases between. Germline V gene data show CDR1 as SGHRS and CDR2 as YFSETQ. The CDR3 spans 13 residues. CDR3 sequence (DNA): TGCGCCAGCAGCACGGACAGAGGGGAGACCCAGTACTTC. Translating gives CASSTDRGETQYF. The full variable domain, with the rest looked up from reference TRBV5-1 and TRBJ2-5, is KAGVTQTPRYLIKTRGQQVTLSCSPISGHRSVSWYQQTPGQGLQFLFEYFSETQRNKGNFPGRFSGRQFSNSRSEMNVSTLELGDSALYLCASSTDRGETQYFGPGTRLLVL.

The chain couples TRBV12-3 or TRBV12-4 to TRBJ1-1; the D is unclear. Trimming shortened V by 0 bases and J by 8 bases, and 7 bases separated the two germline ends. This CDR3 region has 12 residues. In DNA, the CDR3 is TGTGCCAGCAGTTTAGCCGGGCTGGAAGCTTTCTTT. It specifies CASSLAGLEAFF.